In this sample, the clone carrying this TCR beta chain turned up a few times. The entry originates in a study of identical twins. The V gene's germline CDR1 is DFQATT and CDR2 SNEGSKA (reference sequence). Trimming took off 5 bases at V and 0 bases at J, with 11 bases between the two ends. This CDR3 contains 14 residues. TCRdb redid the calling of the 5' RACE reads with MiXCR, one entry per CDR3 protein. The data show about 520,000 distinct CDR3 sequences, with less than 25% seen just once and 0.91% held by the top ten. This sample was shared with a second study, whose subject was T cells expressing NK-cell markers.

Sequences were obtained from CD4+ T cells sorted from blood. The TCR originated in a woman between 18 and 29 years old in good health. The chain joins TRBV20-1 to TRBJ2-1, with unresolved D. CDR3 loop: CSASGPTSYNEQFF. Here the CDR3 DNA reads TGCAGTGCTTCTGGACCGACCTCCTACAATGAGCAGTTCTTC.